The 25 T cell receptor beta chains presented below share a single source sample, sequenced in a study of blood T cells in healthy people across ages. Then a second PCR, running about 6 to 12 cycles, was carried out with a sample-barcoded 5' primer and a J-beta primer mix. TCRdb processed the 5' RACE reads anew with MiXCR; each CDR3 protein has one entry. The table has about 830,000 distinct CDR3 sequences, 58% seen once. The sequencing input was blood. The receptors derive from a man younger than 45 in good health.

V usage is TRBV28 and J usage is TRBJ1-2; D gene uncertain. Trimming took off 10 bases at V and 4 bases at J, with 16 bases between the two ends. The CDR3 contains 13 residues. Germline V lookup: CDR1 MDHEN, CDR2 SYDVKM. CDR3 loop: CATNGREAYGYTF. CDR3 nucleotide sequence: TGTGCCACAAATGGGAGGGAAGCCTATGGCTACACCTTC.

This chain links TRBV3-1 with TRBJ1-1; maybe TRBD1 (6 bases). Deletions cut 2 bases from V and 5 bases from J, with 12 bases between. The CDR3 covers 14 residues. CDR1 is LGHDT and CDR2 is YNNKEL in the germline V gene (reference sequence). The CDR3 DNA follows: TGTGCCAGCAGCCAAACCTGGACAGAGACTGAAGCTTTCTTT. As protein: CASSQTWTETEAFF.

Here the CDR3 DNA reads TGTGCCAGCAGCGCTAGTAGCGGGAGTATGTACAATGAGCAGTTCTTC. This sequence encodes CASSASSGSMYNEQFF. The chain links TRBV7-8 to TRBJ2-1, with 9 bases matching TRBD2. In germline, CDR1 is SGHVS, CDR2 FQNEAQ. V trimming: 5 bases; J trimming: 4 bases; junction bases outside the gene matches: 9. The CDR3 is 16 amino acids.

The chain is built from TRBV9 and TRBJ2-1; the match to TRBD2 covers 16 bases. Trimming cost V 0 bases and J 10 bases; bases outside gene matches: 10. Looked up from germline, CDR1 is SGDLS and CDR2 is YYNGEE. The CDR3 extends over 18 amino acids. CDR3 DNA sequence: TGTGCCAGCAGCGTAGCTGGAGGCGAGGGACTAGCGGGAGGGGAGCAGTTCTTC. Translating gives CASSVAGGEGLAGGEQFF. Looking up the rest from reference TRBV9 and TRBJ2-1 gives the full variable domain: DSGVTQTPKHLITATGQRVTLRCSPRSGDLSVYWYQQSLDQGLQFLIQYYNGEERAKGNILERFSAQQFPDLHSELNLSSLELGDSALYFCASSVAGGEGLAGGEQFFGPGTRLTVL.

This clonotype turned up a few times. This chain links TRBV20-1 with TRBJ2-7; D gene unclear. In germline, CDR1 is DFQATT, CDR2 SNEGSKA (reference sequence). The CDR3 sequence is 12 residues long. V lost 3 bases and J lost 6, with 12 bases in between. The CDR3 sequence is CSARGGVSEQYF. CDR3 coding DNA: TGCAGTGCTAGGGGCGGAGTAAGCGAGCAGTACTTC.

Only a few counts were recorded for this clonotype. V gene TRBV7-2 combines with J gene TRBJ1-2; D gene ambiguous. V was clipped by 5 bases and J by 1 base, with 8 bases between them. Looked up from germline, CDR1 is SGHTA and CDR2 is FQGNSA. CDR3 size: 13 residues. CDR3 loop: CASSLQFNYGYTF. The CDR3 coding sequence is TGTGCCAGCAGCCTACAGTTTAACTATGGCTACACCTTC.

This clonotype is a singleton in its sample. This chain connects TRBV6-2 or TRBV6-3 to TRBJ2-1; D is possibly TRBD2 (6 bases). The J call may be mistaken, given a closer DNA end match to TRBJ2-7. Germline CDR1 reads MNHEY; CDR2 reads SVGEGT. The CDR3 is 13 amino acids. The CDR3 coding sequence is TGTGCCAGCACGACGGGAGATGGCGACGAGCAGTACTTC. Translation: CASTTGDGDEQYF.

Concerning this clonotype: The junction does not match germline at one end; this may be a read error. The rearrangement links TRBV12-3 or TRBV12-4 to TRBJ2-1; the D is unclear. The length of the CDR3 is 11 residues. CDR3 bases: TGTGCCAGCAGTTTAGCCCGTGAGGAGTTCTTC. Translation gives CASSLAREEFF.

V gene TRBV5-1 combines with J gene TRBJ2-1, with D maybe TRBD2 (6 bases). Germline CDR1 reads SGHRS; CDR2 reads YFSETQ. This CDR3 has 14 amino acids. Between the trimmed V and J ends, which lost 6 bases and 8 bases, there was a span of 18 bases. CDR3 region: CASTDTAGSDEQFF. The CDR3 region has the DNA TGCGCCAGCACTGACACAGCGGGCAGCGATGAGCAGTTCTTC.

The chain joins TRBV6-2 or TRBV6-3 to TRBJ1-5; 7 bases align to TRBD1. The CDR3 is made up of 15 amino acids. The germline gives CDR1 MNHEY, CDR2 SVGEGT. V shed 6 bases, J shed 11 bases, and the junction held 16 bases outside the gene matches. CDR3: CASSYDRASSRAQHF. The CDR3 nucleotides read TGTGCCAGCAGCTATGACAGGGCATCCTCTCGAGCCCAGCATTTT.

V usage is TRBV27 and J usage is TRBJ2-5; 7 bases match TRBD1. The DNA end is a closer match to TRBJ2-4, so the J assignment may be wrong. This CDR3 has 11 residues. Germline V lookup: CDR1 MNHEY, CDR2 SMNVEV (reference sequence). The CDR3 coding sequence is TGTGCCAGCAGAGGGGGCGGCATTCAGTACTTC. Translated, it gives CASRGGGIQYF.

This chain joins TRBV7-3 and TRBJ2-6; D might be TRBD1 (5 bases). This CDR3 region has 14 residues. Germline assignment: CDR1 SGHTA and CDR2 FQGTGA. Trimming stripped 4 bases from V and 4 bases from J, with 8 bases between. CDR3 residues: CASSSYRGANVLTF. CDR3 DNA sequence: TGTGCCAGCAGCTCGTACAGGGGGGCCAACGTCCTGACTTTC.

The CDR3 spells CASSFYLDGTYQETQYF. For the CDR3, the DNA is TGTGCCAGCAGCTTCTACCTCGATGGGACTTACCAAGAGACCCAGTACTTC. The chain joins TRBV7-2 to TRBJ2-5, with a weak D call TRBD2 (6 bases). The CDR3 is 17 residues long. The germline V and J ends were trimmed by 3 bases and 0 bases, with 17 bases remaining between them. Germline V gene data show CDR1 as SGHTA and CDR2 as FQGNSA. Supplemented by reference TRBV7-2 and TRBJ2-5, the full variable domain reads GAGVSQSPSNKVTEKGKDVELRCDPISGHTALYWYRQSLGQGLEFLIYFQGNSAPDKSGLPSDRFSAERTGGSVSTLTIQRTQQEDSAVYLCASSFYLDGTYQETQYFGPGTRLLVL.

This CDR3 is CASKGQSGANVLTF. The CDR3 DNA sequence: TGTGCCAGCAAGGGACAGTCTGGGGCCAACGTCCTGACTTTC. The chain employs TRBV27 and TRBJ2-6; TRBD1 matches 7 bases. V shed 7 bases and J 1 base; nucleotides not matched to a gene: 1. Germline V gives CDR1 MNHEY, CDR2 SMNVEV (reference sequence). The CDR3 length is 14 residues.

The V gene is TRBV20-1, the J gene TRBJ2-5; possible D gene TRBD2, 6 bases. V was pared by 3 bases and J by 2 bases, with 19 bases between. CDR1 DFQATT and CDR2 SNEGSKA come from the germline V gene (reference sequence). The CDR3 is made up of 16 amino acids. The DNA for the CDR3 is TGCAGTGCTAGCGGGGGATGGGGAGCGGCGCAAGAGACCCAGTACTTC. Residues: CSASGGWGAAQETQYF.

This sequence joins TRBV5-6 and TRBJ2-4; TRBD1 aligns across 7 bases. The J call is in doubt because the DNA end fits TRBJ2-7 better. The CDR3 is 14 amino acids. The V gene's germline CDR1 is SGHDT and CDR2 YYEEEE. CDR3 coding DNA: TGTGCCGCCCAGACCGGGACAGCCTCCTACGAGCAGTACTTC. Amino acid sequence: CAAQTGTASYEQYF.

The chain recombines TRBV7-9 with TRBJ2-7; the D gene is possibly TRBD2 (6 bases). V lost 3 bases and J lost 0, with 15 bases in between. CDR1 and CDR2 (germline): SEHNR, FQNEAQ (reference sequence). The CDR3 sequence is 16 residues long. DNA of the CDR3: TGTGCCAGCAGCTTGATAGGGACTCAAAACTCCTACGAGCAGTACTTC. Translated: CASSLIGTQNSYEQYF.

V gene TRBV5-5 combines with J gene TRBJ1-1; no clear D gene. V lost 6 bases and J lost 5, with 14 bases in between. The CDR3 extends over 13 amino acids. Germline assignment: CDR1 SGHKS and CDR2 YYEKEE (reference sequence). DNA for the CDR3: TGTGCCAGCAATCAGCAGGCGGGGACTGAAGCTTTCTTT. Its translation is CASNQQAGTEAFF.

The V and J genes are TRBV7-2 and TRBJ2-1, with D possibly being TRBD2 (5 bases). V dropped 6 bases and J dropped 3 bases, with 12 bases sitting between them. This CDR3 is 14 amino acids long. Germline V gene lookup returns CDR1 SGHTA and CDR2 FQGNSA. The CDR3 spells CASRGVTIYNEQFF. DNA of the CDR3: TGTGCCAGCAGGGGTGTGACTATCTACAATGAGCAGTTCTTC.

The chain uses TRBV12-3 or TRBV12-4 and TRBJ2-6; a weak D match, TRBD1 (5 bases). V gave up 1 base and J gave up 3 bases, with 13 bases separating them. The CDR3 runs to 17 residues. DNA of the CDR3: TGTGCCAGCAGTTTAGAGCAGGGTGTCTATGGGGCCAACGTCCTGACTTTC. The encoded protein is CASSLEQGVYGANVLTF.

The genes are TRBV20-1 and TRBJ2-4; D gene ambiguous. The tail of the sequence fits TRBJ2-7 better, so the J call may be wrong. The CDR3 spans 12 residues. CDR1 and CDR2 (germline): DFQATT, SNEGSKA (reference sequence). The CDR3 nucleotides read TGCAGTGCCCAAACGGCGGATGACGAGCAGTACTTC. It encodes CSAQTADDEQYF.

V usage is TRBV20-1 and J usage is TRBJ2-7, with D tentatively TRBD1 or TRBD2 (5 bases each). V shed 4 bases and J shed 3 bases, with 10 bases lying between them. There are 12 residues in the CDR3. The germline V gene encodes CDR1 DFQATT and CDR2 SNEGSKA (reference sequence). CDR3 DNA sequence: TGCAGTGCTACTCAGGGAGACTACGAGCAGTACTTC. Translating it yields CSATQGDYEQYF.

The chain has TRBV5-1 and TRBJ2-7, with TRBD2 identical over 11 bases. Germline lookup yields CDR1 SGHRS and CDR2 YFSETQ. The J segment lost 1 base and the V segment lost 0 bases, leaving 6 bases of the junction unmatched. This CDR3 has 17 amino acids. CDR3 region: CASSLATSGSLSYEQYF. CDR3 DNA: TGCGCCAGCAGCTTGGCTACTAGCGGGAGCCTTTCCTACGAGCAGTACTTC.

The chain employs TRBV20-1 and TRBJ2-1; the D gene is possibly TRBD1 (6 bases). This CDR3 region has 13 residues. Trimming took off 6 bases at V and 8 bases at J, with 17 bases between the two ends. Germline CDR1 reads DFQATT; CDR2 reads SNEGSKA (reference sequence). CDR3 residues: CSADPDRWDEQFF. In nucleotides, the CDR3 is TGCAGTGCGGACCCAGACAGGTGGGATGAGCAGTTCTTC.

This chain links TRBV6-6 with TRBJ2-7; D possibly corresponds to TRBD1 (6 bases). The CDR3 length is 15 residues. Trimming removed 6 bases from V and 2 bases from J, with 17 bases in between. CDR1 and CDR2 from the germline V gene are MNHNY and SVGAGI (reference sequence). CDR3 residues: CASRPQGQGTYEQYF. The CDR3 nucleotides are TGTGCCAGCAGGCCCCAGGGACAAGGGACCTACGAGCAGTACTTC.